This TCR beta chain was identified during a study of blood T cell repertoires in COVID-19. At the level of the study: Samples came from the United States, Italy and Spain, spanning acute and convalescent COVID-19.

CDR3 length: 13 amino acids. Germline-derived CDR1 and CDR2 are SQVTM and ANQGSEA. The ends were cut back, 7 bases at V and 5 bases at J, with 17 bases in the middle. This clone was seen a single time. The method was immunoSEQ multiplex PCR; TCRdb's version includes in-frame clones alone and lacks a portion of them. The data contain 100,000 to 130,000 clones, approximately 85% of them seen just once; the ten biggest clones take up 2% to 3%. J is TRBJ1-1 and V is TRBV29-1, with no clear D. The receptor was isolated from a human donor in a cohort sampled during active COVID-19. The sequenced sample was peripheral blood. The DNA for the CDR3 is TGCAGCGGGAGGCGGGATCAGACGACTGAAGCTTTCTTT. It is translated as CSGRRDQTTEAFF. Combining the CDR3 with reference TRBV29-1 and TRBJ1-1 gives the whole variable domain SAVISQKPSRDICQRGTSLTIQCQVDSQVTMMFWYRQQPGQSLTLIATANQGSEATYESGFVIDKFPISRPNLTFSTLTVSNMSPEDSSIYLCSGRRDQTTEAFFGQGTRLTVV.